These 23 T cell receptor beta chains were all obtained from the same sample, sequenced in a study of shared clonotypes between healthy human individuals. CD8 cells classed as naive were CD45RO-negative and positively selected for CCR7, excluding terminally differentiated effector memory CD45RA+ cells. TCRdb's copy holds only in-frame clones and misses some; the assay was immunoSEQ multiplex PCR. The sample holds around 2,100,000 clones, 85% to 95% seen once. Sequenced material: naive CD8+ T cells sorted from blood. The receptors here all came from a man between 18 and 35 years old in good health.

The chain uses TRBV4-1 and TRBJ1-6; possible D gene TRBD1, 6 bases. The CDR3 covers 17 residues. The ends were cut back, 5 bases at V and 0 bases at J, with 14 bases in the middle. CDR1 and CDR2 from the germline V gene are MGHRA and YSYEKL. The CDR3 here is CASSTRTVSSYNSPLHF. CDR3 nucleotides: TGCGCCAGCAGCACTCGGACAGTCAGCTCCTATAATTCACCCCTCCACTTT.

This chain's CDR3 is CASTRAPEETQYF. CDR3 nucleotide sequence: TGTGCCAGCACTCGGGCGCCAGAGGAGACCCAGTACTTC. The genes are TRBV6-6 and TRBJ2-5, with unresolved D. The germline CDR1 and CDR2 sequences are MNHNY and SVGAGI (reference sequence). V lost 7 bases to trimming and J lost 5 bases, with 14 bases between them. This CDR3 region has 13 residues.

The chain carries TRBV7-8 and TRBJ2-7, with 8 bases aligning to TRBD2. The trim removed 1 base at V and 0 bases at J, leaving 5 bases unmatched. Per the germline V gene, CDR1 is SGHVS and CDR2 is FQNEAQ. The CDR3 totals 16 residues. The CDR3 nucleotides are TGTGCCAGCAGCTTAGATAGCGGGATTAGCTCCTACGAGCAGTACTTC. Protein product: CASSLDSGISSYEQYF.

The chain links TRBV7-9 to TRBJ2-1, with 8 positions matching TRBD1. Trimming cost V 7 bases and J 4 bases; bases outside gene matches: 9. Germline V CDR1 and CDR2: SEHNR, FQNEAQ (reference sequence). The CDR3 covers 15 residues. The CDR3 here is CASNIQGAGYNEQFF. The CDR3 DNA reads TGTGCCAGCAACATCCAGGGGGCTGGGTACAATGAGCAGTTCTTC.

This rearrangement joins TRBV27 to TRBJ2-7; D may match TRBD1 or TRBD2 (5 bases each). The CDR3 is made up of 13 amino acids. Looked up from germline, CDR1 is MNHEY and CDR2 is SMNVEV (reference sequence). V was trimmed by 3 bases and J by 5 bases, leaving 11 bases between them. CDR3 coding DNA: TGTGCCAGCAGTTTCCCAGGGAGCAACGAGCAGTACTTC. Its protein is CASSFPGSNEQYF.

This rearrangement joins TRBV7-9 to TRBJ1-2, with 8 bases identical to TRBD1. This CDR3 region has 13 residues. V shed 7 bases, J shed 3 bases, and the junction held 4 bases outside the gene matches. Looked up from germline, CDR1 is SEHNR and CDR2 is FQNEAQ (reference sequence). This chain's CDR3 is CASTDREDYGYTF. The CDR3 DNA reads TGTGCCAGCACGGACAGGGAGGACTATGGCTACACCTTC.

V is TRBV30 and J is TRBJ2-7; 8 positions match TRBD2. Trimming took 5 bases from V and 2 from J; bases not matched to a gene: 5. Germline V gene lookup returns CDR1 GTSNPN and CDR2 SVGIG (reference sequence). The CDR3 is made up of 13 amino acids. CDR3 amino acids: CAWHREGAYEQYF. The CDR3 DNA sequence: TGTGCCTGGCACCGGGAGGGGGCCTACGAGCAGTACTTC.

The DNA for the CDR3 is TGTGCCTGGAGTGCCTACACGGACGAGCAGTACTTC. Its translation is CAWSAYTDEQYF. This sequence joins TRBV30 and TRBJ2-7, with D unclear. Between the trimmed V and J ends, which lost 1 base and 5 bases, there was a span of 9 bases. This CDR3 contains 12 residues. Germline lookup yields CDR1 GTSNPN and CDR2 SVGIG (reference sequence).

CDR3 loop: CAIKGLGPNYEQYF. The CDR3 DNA reads TGTGCCATCAAGGGCCTGGGTCCAAACTACGAGCAGTACTTC. The V gene is TRBV27, the J gene TRBJ2-7; D ambiguous. V dropped 10 bases and J dropped 3 bases, with 19 bases sitting between them. The germline gives CDR1 MNHEY, CDR2 SMNVEV (reference sequence). The CDR3 length is 14 residues.

The rearrangement links TRBV6-5 to TRBJ2-7; no firm D call. Germline lookup yields CDR1 MNHEY and CDR2 SVGAGI. The germline V and J ends were trimmed by 2 bases and 6 bases, with 8 bases remaining between them. The CDR3 has 12 amino acids. For the CDR3, the DNA is TGTGCCAGCAGTTACCCCCTGTTCGAGCAGTACTTC. Translating gives CASSYPLFEQYF.

The chain uses TRBV4-1 and TRBJ2-2; D possibly corresponds to TRBD1 (6 bases). CDR1 and CDR2 from the germline V gene are MGHRA and YSYEKL. The CDR3 spans 16 residues. V was shortened by 2 bases and J by 1 base, with 11 bases between the two germline ends. This chain's CDR3 is CASSQILGGNTGELFF. The CDR3 nucleotides read TGCGCCAGCAGCCAAATTCTAGGGGGGAACACCGGGGAGCTGTTTTTT.

V usage is TRBV7-6 and J usage is TRBJ1-1; TRBD1 matches at 7 bases. The germline V gene encodes CDR1 SGHVS and CDR2 FNYEAQ. CDR3 size: 14 residues. V lost 5 bases, J lost 1 base, and 4 bases stayed unmatched. The CDR3: CASSPGQANTEAFF. Here the CDR3 DNA reads TGTGCCAGCAGCCCAGGACAGGCGAACACTGAAGCTTTCTTT.

This rearrangement joins TRBV5-8 to TRBJ2-7; D ambiguous. The CDR3 length is 16 residues. Between the trimmed V and J ends, which lost 4 bases and 0 bases, there was a span of 17 bases. CDR1 SGHTS and CDR2 YDEGEE come from the germline V gene. The CDR3 nucleotides read TGTGCCAGCAGCCAATTTTTCGGCAGTCGCTCCTACGAGCAGTACTTC. It yields the protein CASSQFFGSRSYEQYF. The complete variable domain, with remaining parts taken from reference TRBV5-8 and TRBJ2-7, reads EAGVTQSPTHLIKTRGQQATLRCSPISGHTSVYWYQQALGLGLQFLLWYDEGEERNRGNFPPRFSGRQFPNYSSELNVNALELEDSALYLCASSQFFGSRSYEQYFGPGTRLTVT.

In the case of this clone: A junction boundary mismatches the germline segment, possibly from a read error. The chain employs TRBV2 and TRBJ2-7; D is unclear. In germline, CDR1 is SNHLY, CDR2 FYNNEI. The CDR3 loop spans 14 amino acids. The CDR3 DNA reads TGTGCCAGCAGTGTGGGTCCCCCTCCTTACGGGCAGTACTTC. This codes for CASSVGPPPYGQYF.

The chain has TRBV30 and TRBJ2-6; TRBD2 matches at 7 bases. The CDR3 sequence is 20 residues long. V trimming: 5 bases; J trimming: 4 bases; junction bases outside the gene matches: 23. In germline, CDR1 is GTSNPN, CDR2 SVGIG (reference sequence). CDR3 nucleotides: TGTGCCTGGGATTTATCTAGCGGCTTCTGGGGAGCCTCGGGGGCCAACGTCCTGACTTTC. Protein product: CAWDLSSGFWGASGANVLTF.

DNA of the CDR3: TGTGCCAGCAGTGAAGCGCAGGGGTACACCTACGAGCAGTACTTC. Translated, it gives CASSEAQGYTYEQYF. The chain recombines TRBV6-1 with TRBJ2-7; TRBD1 is a possible D gene (6 bases). V was shortened by 0 bases and J by 2 bases, with 11 bases between the two germline ends. Per germline, CDR1 MNHNS and CDR2 SASEGT. The CDR3 length is 15 residues.

A word on this clone: Other DNA sequences of this sample code for an identical CDR3. The V call is TRBV9, the J call TRBJ2-3; D may match TRBD1 or TRBD2 (5 bases each). Germline V gene lookup returns CDR1 SGDLS and CDR2 YYNGEE. V lost 3 bases, J lost 5 bases, and 13 bases lay in between. CDR3 length equals 14 residues. The CDR3 coding sequence is TGTGCCAGCAGCGGGGCTAGTGGGGGAGATACGCAGTATTTT. Its translation is CASSGASGGDTQYF.

The chain links TRBV5-1 to TRBJ2-7; 10 nucleotides agree with TRBD1. In germline, CDR1 is SGHRS, CDR2 YFSETQ. The CDR3 runs 17 residues. V lost 4 bases, J lost 1 base, and 11 bases stayed unmatched. This chain's CDR3 is CASSPGQGLVWSYEQYF. The CDR3 nucleotides are TGCGCCAGCAGCCCGGGACAGGGGCTAGTATGGTCCTACGAGCAGTACTTC.

The chain links TRBV6-6 to TRBJ2-5; D not certain. The V end lost 5 bases, the J end lost 1 base, and 11 bases lay between the germline ends. CDR3 length: 14 residues. Looked up from germline, CDR1 is MNHNY and CDR2 is SVGAGI (reference sequence). The CDR3 DNA reads TGTGCCAGCAGTCCCCTGTGGGTCCAAGAGACCCAGTACTTC. This encodes CASSPLWVQETQYF.

This chain uses TRBV14 with TRBJ1-1, with D maybe TRBD1 (5 bases). With 11 bases removed from V and 3 bases from J, the gap between germline ends came to 13 bases. Per the germline V gene, CDR1 is SGHDN and CDR2 is FVKESK. This CDR3 is built from 12 residues. As DNA, the CDR3 is TGTGCCGTCAAGGGGTGGGACACTGAAGCTTTCTTT. This gives the protein CAVKGWDTEAFF. The entire variable domain, with the rest obtained from reference TRBV14 and TRBJ1-1, is as follows: EAGVTQFPSHSVIEKGQTVTLRCDPISGHDNLYWYRRVMGKEIKFLLHFVKESKQDESGMPNNRFLAERTGGTYSTLKVQPAELEDSGVYFCAVKGWDTEAFFGQGTRLTVV.

This chain connects TRBV5-4 to TRBJ2-3; a weak D match, TRBD2 (6 bases). The CDR3 extends over 16 amino acids. CDR1 is SGHNT, CDR2 YYREEE, per germline (reference sequence). The V end was cut by 2 bases, the J end by 4 bases, with 17 bases between. The CDR3 DNA is TGTGCCAGCAGCTTTTGGACTGGCGGGATTCCAGATACGCAGTATTTT. It yields the protein CASSFWTGGIPDTQYF.

The gene calls are TRBV16 and TRBJ2-1, with 11 bases lining up with TRBD2. This CDR3 contains 16 residues. Germline trimming cut 0 bases from V and 6 bases from J; bases unmatched to any gene: 4. Germline V gene data show CDR1 as KGHSY and CDR2 as FQNENV. CDR3 DNA: TGTGCCAGCAGCCAATCGTTAGCGGGAGGGTTCAATGAGCAGTTCTTC. Encoded protein: CASSQSLAGGFNEQFF. Full variable domain (outside the CDR3, taken from reference TRBV16 and TRBJ2-1): GEEVAQTPKHLVRGEGQKAKLYCAPIKGHSYVFWYQQVLKNEFKFLISFQNENVFDETGMPKERFSAKCLPNSPCSLEIQATKLEDSAVYFCASSQSLAGGFNEQFFGPGTRLTVL.

The gene calls are TRBV6-1 and TRBJ2-7; D remains unclear. V dropped 4 bases and J dropped 3 bases, with 4 bases sitting between them. The CDR3 runs to 11 residues. Germline V gene data show CDR1 as MNHNS and CDR2 as SASEGT. The CDR3 spells CASSGVYEQYF. DNA of the CDR3: TGTGCCAGCAGTGGTGTCTACGAGCAGTACTTC.